This entry describes one TCR beta chain. Its cognate antigen is unknown. A single heparinised draw of 95 to 150 mL on average was taken per donor. The entirety of the isolated RNA underwent reverse transcription, so expressed TCRB transcripts were sequenced. The table came from immunoSEQ multiplex PCR; TCRdb's copy has only in-frame clones and leaves some out. The table records approximately 170,000 clones, about 63% of them present only once. The CDR3 is 13 residues long. In germline, CDR1 is SGHTA, CDR2 FQGNSA. The ends were cut back, 6 bases at V and 6 bases at J, with 13 bases in the middle. The sample is drawn from a study of beta chain features in type 1 diabetes. General observations from the study: Among patients with Type 1 diabetes, TCRB CDR3s were moderately but significantly shorter in every one of the four CD4+ subsets.

The sample taken for sequencing was naive CD4+ T cells from blood. This TCR was recovered from a man in his thirties or forties with type 1 diabetes. The chain combines TRBV7-2 with TRBJ2-3; D call uncertain. CDR3 loop: CASRSVGLDTQYF. DNA for the CDR3: TGTGCCAGCAGGAGCGTAGGCCTCGATACGCAGTATTTT.